This T cell receptor (beta chain) was profiled in a study of T cell responses to AZD1222 COVID-19 vaccine. Whole-study results and caveats: Among the donors, most were white British and more were female, and clonal diversity was possibly underestimated. Per reports, nearly half of all spike-specific TCRs target regions that are unmutated in variants.

Here immunoSEQ multiplex PCR was the method, and the copy in TCRdb shows in-frame clones only, minus some. This sample has over 200,000 clones; around 94% occur once, and the top ten carry around 1.8%. On this clone itself: The antigen is unknown.

Specimen: peripheral blood, collected 28 days after the second dose of the MenACWY control vaccine. The clonotype originates from an adult who received the MenACWY meningococcal vaccine as a control.

CDR3 bases: TGTGCCAGCAGACAAGAGGACAGCGCCGATGAAGCTTTCTTT. It is translated as CASRQEDSADEAFF. The rearrangement joins TRBV28 to TRBJ1-1; maybe TRBD1 (6 bases). CDR1 is MDHEN, CDR2 SYDVKM, per germline. Trimming stripped 6 bases from V and 7 bases from J, with 18 bases between. This CDR3 region has 14 residues.